Only a few counts were recorded for the clone carrying this T cell receptor beta chain. TCRdb ran MiXCR on the 5' RACE reads and lists one entry per CDR3 protein. Altogether about 250,000 distinct CDR3 sequences are present, around 17% being singletons, with the ten largest covering approximately 3.5%. The CDR3 runs to 14 residues. In germline, CDR1 is MNHNS, CDR2 SASEGT. V lost 2 bases and J 3 bases, leaving 10 bases between the germline ends. This sample is drawn from a study of T-cell memory formation after mild COVID-19. The sample consisted of PBMCs or a T cell subset sorted from them (not recorded which). V and J are TRBV6-1 and TRBJ1-2; D is unresolved. The receptor comes from a young man who had mild COVID-19 (a few samples of this study predate the infection). Cell type and time point are not known. The CDR3 nucleotides read TGTGCCAGCAGTGAATCGCTACAGTACTATGGCTACACCTTC. Protein product: CASSESLQYYGYTF.